This T cell receptor beta chain was sequenced during a study of blood T cell repertoires in COVID-19 (dated by TCRdb to the early 2020s). For context, the study as a whole: Samples covering the acute and convalescent phases of COVID-19 were provided by collaborators in the United States, Italy and Spain. The material from the prospective study consisted of cDNA or gDNA derived from T cells, B-cell-depleted T cells, or PBMCs. Deeply sampled blood TCRbeta repertoires from subjects exposed to, actively infected with, or recovered from COVID-19 were included in the dataset. A freely available public database, intended as a resource for researchers studying the immune response to SARS-CoV-2, is where the repertoires were released. The samples were drawn from the first 160 participants of the ongoing ImmuneRACE study and from 1,200 or so subjects provided by 6 global collaborators. A de-identified subject ID, COVID-19 status, age in years and sex were almost always included in the sample metadata. Where available, HLA class I and class II types were taken from metadata supplied by the sample provider and were not determined by assay-based typing.

From the cysteine up to the phenylalanine, the CDR3 has a length of 12 residues. The retained sequence is limited to the CDR3, 36 bases, with the frame set at the first base. Looking up the germline V gene yields CDR1 SNHLY and CDR2 FYNNEI. The junction carries 6 bases between V and J, which are trimmed by 6 bases and 1 base respectively. TCRbeta CDR3 regions were amplified from genomic DNA using the immunoSEQ Assay, a bias-controlled multiplex PCR. Regarding the original processing steps: The number of nucleated cells in each sample was estimated from the amplification of reference gene primers within the assay. Sequence reads were collapsed and filtered to measure the absolute abundance of every unique TCRbeta CDR3 rearrangement. Productive Simpson clonality was computed per sample as the square root of Simpson's diversity index over productive rearrangements. Drawn from immuneACCESS, this table holds only the in-frame rearrangements with V and J called that TCRdb kept. Clones are partly lost; checked studies trace under half to an unresolved V gene and leave the rest unexplained. That table is the source of V, J and clone size, and D and trimming were worked out from the DNA. For this sample there are 200,000 to 250,000 clones; roughly 80% appear just once. Roughly 5% of the sample lies in the top ten.

Samples from volunteer blood donors who had recovered from COVID-19 were contributed by a second Seattle source. The collaborating institutions used their own protocols to collect whole blood in K2EDTA tubes. For TCRbeta analysis, collaborators shipped samples as frozen whole blood, isolated PBMCs, or DNA extracted from either of those sample types. Notes on this clone: The antigen it binds to is not known. No clone much larger than this one lies a single base away; base qualities are absent.

What the study reported, not specific to this receptor: The quantity of clinical and demographic metadata differed by source and by participant and was supplied without curation.

The chain joins TRBV2 to TRBJ1-1, with the D gene too uncertain to name. Material for sequencing was peripheral blood. The sequence derives from a woman aged 55-70 years who had recovered from COVID-19. CDR3 loop: CASRETNTEAFF. At the DNA level, the sequence is TGTGCCAGCAGGGAGACGAACACTGAAGCTTTCTTT.